The 12 T cell receptor beta chains below come from one sample, sequenced in a study of cytomegalovirus exposure and HLA in healthy donors. PCR involved 60 Vbeta and 13 Jbeta primers. TCRdb keeps only in-frame clones here, not all; method: immunoSEQ multiplex PCR. The sample contains just over 150,000 clones, 70% to 90% of which appear only once. Sequenced material: PBMCs. All receptors derive from a woman younger than 35 in good health and CMV-seronegative.

The chain links TRBV5-1 to TRBJ1-1; 11 bases fit TRBD1. V trimming: 0 bases; J trimming: 1 base; junction bases outside the gene matches: 8. The CDR3 spans 18 residues. The germline V gene has CDR1 SGHRS and CDR2 YFSETQ. As DNA, the CDR3 is TGCGCCAGCAGCTTGGTCCGGGACAGGGGGTTAAAGAACACTGAAGCTTTCTTT. Translation gives CASSLVRDRGLKNTEAFF.

The genes are TRBV5-4 and TRBJ1-2, with D maybe TRBD1 (5 bases). CDR1 is SGHNT and CDR2 is YYREEE in the germline V gene (reference sequence). Trimming pared 4 bases from V and 4 bases from J, leaving 11 bases between. The CDR3 length is 13 residues. The CDR3 bases are TGTGCCAGCAGCGTTGACAGAGCCTATGGCTACACCTTC. This sequence encodes CASSVDRAYGYTF.

This clone was found a few times. This rearrangement joins TRBV28 to TRBJ2-1; D is undetermined. Trimming removed 7 bases at V and 0 bases at J, with 10 bases between. The CDR3 covers 14 residues. The germline V gene encodes CDR1 MDHEN and CDR2 SYDVKM. CDR3 DNA: TGTGCCAGCACGGAGCCGAGCTCCTACAATGAGCAGTTCTTC. It yields the protein CASTEPSSYNEQFF.

The chain joins TRBV6-6 to TRBJ2-7, with 7 bases that match TRBD1. The CDR3 sequence is 14 residues long. Losses at the gene ends were 6 bases for V and 7 bases for J; bases not matched to a gene: 12. CDR1 and CDR2 (germline): MNHNY, SVGAGI (reference sequence). CDR3 nucleotide sequence: TGTGCCAGCAGCTCCGCCCCAGGGGGTCGGGAGCAGTACTTC. Translation: CASSSAPGGREQYF.

The gene calls are TRBV27 and TRBJ2-1; perhaps TRBD2 as D (6 bases). The CDR3 is 14 residues long. The germline gives CDR1 MNHEY, CDR2 SMNVEV (reference sequence). Deletions cut 4 bases from V and 0 bases from J, with 7 bases between. The CDR3 protein is CASSSGGSYNEQFF. The DNA for the CDR3 is TGTGCCAGCAGTTCCGGGGGCTCCTACAATGAGCAGTTCTTC.

The chain uses TRBV7-9 and TRBJ1-5; D ambiguous. This CDR3 comprises 15 residues. Germline CDR1 reads SEHNR; CDR2 reads FQNEAQ (reference sequence). V shed 5 bases and J shed 4 bases, with 15 bases lying between them. The CDR3 is CASSPGPGPNQPQHF. CDR3 DNA sequence: TGTGCCAGCAGCCCCGGTCCGGGTCCGAATCAGCCCCAGCATTTT.

In this sample, this clone turned up a few times. V gene TRBV4-3 combines with J gene TRBJ2-5; D is ambiguous. CDR1 and CDR2 (germline): LGHNA, YSLEER. Deletions cut 2 bases from V and 5 bases from J, with 12 bases between. The CDR3 extends over 14 amino acids. For the CDR3, the DNA is TGCGCCAGCAGCCAAATACACCCAGCGGAGACCCAGTACTTC. It specifies CASSQIHPAETQYF.

The gene calls are TRBV7-2 and TRBJ2-7; perhaps TRBD1 as D (5 bases). The V end lost 4 bases, the J end lost 12 bases, and 22 bases lay between the germline ends. The CDR3 is 14 amino acids. Germline CDR1 is SGHTA and CDR2 is FQGNSA. CDR3 sequence: CASSYDGALFRGYF. For the CDR3, the DNA is TGTGCCAGCAGCTACGATGGGGCTCTATTCAGAGGGTACTTC.

This rearrangement joins TRBV10-3 to TRBJ1-4, with D perhaps matching TRBD1 (6 bases). The germline V gene encodes CDR1 ENHRY and CDR2 SYGVKD. The CDR3 runs 12 residues. Trimming removed 10 bases from V and 8 bases from J, with 14 bases in between. Here the CDR3 reads CATAPRGEKLFF. For the CDR3, the DNA is TGTGCCACCGCGCCCAGGGGCGAAAAACTGTTTTTT.

The J gene is TRBJ2-7, the V gene TRBV18, with a weak D call TRBD2 (6 bases). The CDR3 sequence is 16 residues long. V was trimmed by 6 bases and J by 2 bases, leaving 20 bases between them. Per germline, CDR1 KGHSH and CDR2 LQKENI. The CDR3 loop reads CASSSTGSGLAYEQYF. CDR3 DNA: TGTGCCAGCTCCTCTACCGGCTCGGGACTTGCCTACGAGCAGTACTTC.

The rearrangement joins TRBV6-5 to TRBJ1-3; D possibly corresponds to TRBD1 (6 bases). Trimming left V 8 bases short and J 4 bases short, with 12 bases between. CDR1 is MNHEY and CDR2 is SVGAGI in the germline V gene. This CDR3 has 13 amino acids. The CDR3 DNA follows: TGTGCCAGCCTCGGGACATCCGGAAACACCATATATTTT. Amino acid sequence: CASLGTSGNTIYF.

This sequence joins TRBV10-3 and TRBJ2-3; TRBD2 matches at 15 bases. Germline V gene sequence: CDR1 ENHRY, CDR2 SYGVKD. The V segment lost 2 bases and the J segment 6 bases; nucleotides outside the gene matches: 3. The CDR3 has 16 residues. The chain's CDR3 is CAISEPGTSGGDTQYF. The DNA of the CDR3 is TGTGCCATCAGTGAGCCTGGGACTAGCGGGGGGGATACGCAGTATTTT.